These T cell receptor beta chains were read from a single sample in a study of radiation and T cells in renal cell carcinoma. TCRdb's table, derived via immunoSEQ multiplex PCR, lists solely in-frame clones and lacks some. The data hold tens of thousands of clones, with 80% observed a single time. This sample comprised blood, obtained from a patient whose treatment included radiotherapy and nephrectomy. These TCRs come from a woman between 65 and 79 years old with renal cell carcinoma. The CDR3 runs from the conserved cysteine through the conserved F or W. D genes are given only for firm matches. Where a row states a size, it is once, few, many or the class of an expanded clone; other rows omit it.

V,D,size,J,DNA,CDR3
TRBV4-2,.,.,TRBJ2-7,TGTGCCAGCAGCCAACGCCTGAAAGGGGGAGGCGAGCAGTACTTC,CASSQRLKGGGEQYF
TRBV5-1,.,.,TRBJ1-1,TGCGCCAGCAGCTTGGAAGAAGGGCGCACTGAAGCTTTCTTT,CASSLEEGRTEAFF
TRBV5-1,.,few,TRBJ1-2,TGCGCCAGCAGCTTGGGTGGTAGCCCTAGCGGCTACACCTTC,CASSLGGSPSGYTF
TRBV5-1,TRBD2,.,TRBJ2-3,TGCGCCAGCAGCTTGGACCATCTAGCGGGGGAGGTAGATACGCAGTATTTT,CASSLDHLAGEVDTQYF
TRBV29-1,.,.,TRBJ2-3,TGCAGCGTTGATCCTTCCACAGATACGCAGTATTTT,CSVDPSTDTQYF
TRBV7-9,TRBD1,.,TRBJ1-5,TGTGCCAGCAGCTTAGGACAGGGGGCCGGTCAGCCCCAGCATTTT,CASSLGQGAGQPQHF
TRBV19,TRBD2,.,TRBJ2-7,TGTGCCAGTAGTTGGGGACTAGAAGGTTACGAGCAGTACTTC,CASSWGLEGYEQYF
TRBV5-1,TRBD2,.,TRBJ2-5,TGCGCCAGCAGCTTCGGGACTAGCGGGAGTCGAGGGGAGACCCAGTACTTC,CASSFGTSGSRGETQYF
TRBV6-5,TRBD1,.,TRBJ1-3,TGTGCCAGCAGTCCGGGACAGAGCTCTGGAAACACCATATATTTT,CASSPGQSSGNTIYF
TRBV18,TRBD1,.,TRBJ1-3,TGTGCCAGCTTATCCGGGACAGATGACTCTGGAAACACCATATATTTT,CASLSGTDDSGNTIYF
TRBV5-6,TRBD1,.,TRBJ2-3,TGTGCCAGCAGTGGGGACAGGGGGCGAGAAGATACGCAGTATTTT,CASSGDRGREDTQYF
TRBV5-1,TRBD1,.,TRBJ1-4,TGCGCCAGCAGCTTTACAGGGGACACAACTAATGAAAAACTGTTTTTT,CASSFTGDTTNEKLFF
TRBV29-1,TRBD1,few,TRBJ1-1,TGCAGCGCGGGACAGTTTGAAGCTTTCTTT,CSAGQFEAFF
TRBV18,.,once,TRBJ2-3,TGTGCCAGCTCGGTACAGAGTACCCCCACAGATACGCAGTATTTT,CASSVQSTPTDTQYF
TRBV5-4,TRBD1,.,TRBJ2-3,TGTGCCAGCAGCGAGGGACAGGGGGCAAAAGATACGCAGTATTTT,CASSEGQGAKDTQYF
TRBV6-5,.,.,TRBJ2-7,TGTGCCAGCAGTTACTCGCCGAACGGGGCCTACGAGCAGTACTTC,CASSYSPNGAYEQYF
TRBV4-3,TRBD1,.,TRBJ1-2,TGCGCCAGCAGCCTCGACAGGGCCTGGGACTATGGCTACACCTTC,CASSLDRAWDYGYTF
TRBV6-1,.,.,TRBJ2-7,TGTGCCAGCAGTGAATGGAGGGGTCCCTACGAGCAGTACTTC,CASSEWRGPYEQYF